This T cell receptor (beta chain) was identified during a study of OX40 agonist ivuxolimab in advanced cancers. TCRdb keeps only in-frame clones here, not all; method: immunoSEQ multiplex PCR. This table has over 50,000 clones, roughly 83% appearing once. Per the germline V gene, CDR1 is SGHTA and CDR2 is FQGTGA. The junction had 6 bases not matched to a gene; V was cut back by 6 bases and J by 3 bases. The CDR3 length is 14 residues. This TCR was sampled from an adult with an advanced solid tumor such as melanoma, head and neck, liver or kidney cancer. J is TRBJ1-2 and V is TRBV7-3; 8 bases fit TRBD1. This specimen consisted of CD4+ or CD8+ T cells sorted from blood, obtained in a trial of the OX40 agonist ivuxolimab. The CDR3 nucleotides are TGTGCCAGCAGGAATAAGACAGGGGACTATGGCTACACCTTC. Translating it yields CASRNKTGDYGYTF.